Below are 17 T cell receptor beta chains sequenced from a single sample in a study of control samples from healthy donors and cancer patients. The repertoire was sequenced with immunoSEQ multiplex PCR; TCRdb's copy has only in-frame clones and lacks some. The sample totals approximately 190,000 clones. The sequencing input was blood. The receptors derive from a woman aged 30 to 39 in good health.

Here the CDR3 DNA reads TGTGCCAGCAAATCCACGCCGGAGGGTAATTCACCCCTCCACTTT. Translating it yields CASKSTPEGNSPLHF. The chain carries TRBV2 and TRBJ1-6; no clear D. Germline V gene data show CDR1 as SNHLY and CDR2 as FYNNEI. The CDR3 has 15 amino acids. V was cut by 7 bases and J by 6 bases, with 16 bases left in between.

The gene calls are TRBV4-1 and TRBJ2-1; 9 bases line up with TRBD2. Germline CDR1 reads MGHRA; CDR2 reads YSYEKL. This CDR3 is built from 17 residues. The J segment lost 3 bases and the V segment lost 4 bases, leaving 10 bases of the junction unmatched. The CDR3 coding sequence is TGCGCCAGCAGCCTAAGAGAGCGGGGGGTTGACTACAATGAGCAGTTCTTC. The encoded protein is CASSLRERGVDYNEQFF.

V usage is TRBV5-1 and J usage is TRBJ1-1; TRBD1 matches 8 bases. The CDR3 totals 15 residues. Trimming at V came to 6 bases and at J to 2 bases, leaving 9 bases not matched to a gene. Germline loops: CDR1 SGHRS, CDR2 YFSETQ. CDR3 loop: CASTQDRAGNTEAFF. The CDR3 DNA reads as TGCGCCAGCACCCAGGACAGGGCTGGCAACACTGAAGCTTTCTTT. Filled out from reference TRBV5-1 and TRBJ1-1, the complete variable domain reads KAGVTQTPRYLIKTRGQQVTLSCSPISGHRSVSWYQQTPGQGLQFLFEYFSETQRNKGNFPGRFSGRQFSNSRSEMNVSTLELGDSALYLCASTQDRAGNTEAFFGQGTRLTVV.

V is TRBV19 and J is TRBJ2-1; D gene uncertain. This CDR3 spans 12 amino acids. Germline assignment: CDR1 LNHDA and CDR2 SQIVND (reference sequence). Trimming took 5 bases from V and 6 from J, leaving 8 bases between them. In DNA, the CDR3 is TGTGCCAGTAGTCCCCAGGTCAATGAGCAGTTCTTC. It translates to CASSPQVNEQFF. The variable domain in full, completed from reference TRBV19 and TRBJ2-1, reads DGGITQSPKYLFRKEGQNVTLSCEQNLNHDAMYWYRQDPGQGLRLIYYSQIVNDFQKGDIAEGYSVSREKKESFPLTVTSAQKNPTAFYLCASSPQVNEQFFGPGTRLTVL.

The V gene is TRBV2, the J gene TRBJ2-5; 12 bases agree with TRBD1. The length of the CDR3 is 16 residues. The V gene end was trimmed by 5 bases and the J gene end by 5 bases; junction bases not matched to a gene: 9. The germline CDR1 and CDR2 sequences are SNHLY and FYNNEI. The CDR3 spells CASSLIGTGGRETQYF. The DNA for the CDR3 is TGTGCCAGCAGTCTAATTGGGACAGGGGGCAGGGAGACCCAGTACTTC.

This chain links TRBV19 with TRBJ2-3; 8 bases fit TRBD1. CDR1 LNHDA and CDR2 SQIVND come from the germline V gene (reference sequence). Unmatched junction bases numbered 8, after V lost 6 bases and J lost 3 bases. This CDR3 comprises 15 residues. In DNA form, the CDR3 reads TGTGCCAGTAGGGACAGGGATATAGGTACAGATACGCAGTATTTT. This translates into CASRDRDIGTDTQYF.

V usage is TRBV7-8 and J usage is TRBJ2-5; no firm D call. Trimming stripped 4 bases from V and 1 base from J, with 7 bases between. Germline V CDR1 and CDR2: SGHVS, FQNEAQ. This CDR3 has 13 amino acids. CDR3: CASSSHSQETQYF. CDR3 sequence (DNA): TGTGCCAGCAGCTCACATAGCCAAGAGACCCAGTACTTC.

DNA for the CDR3: TGTGCCAGCAGCTTAGAGGATCCAGGAAACTACGAGCAGTACTTC. It is translated as CASSLEDPGNYEQYF. The chain recombines TRBV11-2 with TRBJ2-7; no reliable D call. CDR1 is SGHAT, CDR2 FQNNGV, per germline. The CDR3 spans 15 residues. V was trimmed by 0 bases and J by 3 bases, leaving 12 bases between them.

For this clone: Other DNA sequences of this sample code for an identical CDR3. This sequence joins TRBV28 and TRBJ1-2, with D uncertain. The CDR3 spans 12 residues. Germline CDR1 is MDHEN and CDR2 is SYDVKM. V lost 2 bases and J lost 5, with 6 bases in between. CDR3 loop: CASSLRGYGYTF. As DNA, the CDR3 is TGTGCCAGCAGTTTACGAGGTTATGGCTACACCTTC.

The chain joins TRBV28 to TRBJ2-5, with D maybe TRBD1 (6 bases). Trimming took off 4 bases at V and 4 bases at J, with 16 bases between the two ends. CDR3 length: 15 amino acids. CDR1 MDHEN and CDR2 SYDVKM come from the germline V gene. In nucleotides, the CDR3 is TGTGCCAGCAGTTCATCGGGCAGGGGACGAGAGACCCAGTACTTC. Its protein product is CASSSSGRGRETQYF.

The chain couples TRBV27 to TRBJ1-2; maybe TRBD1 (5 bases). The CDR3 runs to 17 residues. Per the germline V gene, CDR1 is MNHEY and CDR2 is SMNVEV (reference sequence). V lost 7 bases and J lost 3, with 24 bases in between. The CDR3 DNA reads TGTGCCAGCAAATCAATTAGGGACGGCCTCCCTCACTATGGCTACACCTTC. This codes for CASKSIRDGLPHYGYTF.

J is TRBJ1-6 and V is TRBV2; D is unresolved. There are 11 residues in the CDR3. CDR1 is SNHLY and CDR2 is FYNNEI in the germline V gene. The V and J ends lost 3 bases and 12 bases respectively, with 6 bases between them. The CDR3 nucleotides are TGTGCCAGCAGTGAGGGCGGACCCCTCCACTTT. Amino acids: CASSEGGPLHF.

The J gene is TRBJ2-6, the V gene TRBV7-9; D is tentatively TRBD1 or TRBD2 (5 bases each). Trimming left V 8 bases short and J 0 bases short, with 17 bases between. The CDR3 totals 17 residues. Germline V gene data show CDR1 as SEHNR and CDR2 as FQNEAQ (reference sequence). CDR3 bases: TGTGCCAGCTGGGACGGAGACCTGAGCTCTGGGGCCAACGTCCTGACTTTC. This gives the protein CASWDGDLSSGANVLTF.

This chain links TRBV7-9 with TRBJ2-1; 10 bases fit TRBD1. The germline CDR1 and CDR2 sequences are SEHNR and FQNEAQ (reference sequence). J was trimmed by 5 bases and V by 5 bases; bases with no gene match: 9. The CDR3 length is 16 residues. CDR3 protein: CASSVLGQGRNNEQFF. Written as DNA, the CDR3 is TGTGCCAGCAGCGTCCTGGGACAGGGGAGGAACAATGAGCAGTTCTTC.

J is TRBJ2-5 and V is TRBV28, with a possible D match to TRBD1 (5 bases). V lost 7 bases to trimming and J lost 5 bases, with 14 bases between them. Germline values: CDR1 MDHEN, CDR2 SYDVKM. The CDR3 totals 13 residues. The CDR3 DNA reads TGTGCCAGCAAGGCAGGGTTAACGGAGACCCAGTACTTC. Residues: CASKAGLTETQYF.

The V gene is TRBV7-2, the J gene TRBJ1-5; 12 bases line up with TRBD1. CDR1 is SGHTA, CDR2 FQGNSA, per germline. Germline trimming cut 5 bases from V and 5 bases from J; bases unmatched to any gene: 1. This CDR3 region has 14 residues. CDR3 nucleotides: TGTGCCAGCAGCCGGGACAGGGGGCATCAGCCCCAGCATTTT. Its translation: CASSRDRGHQPQHF.

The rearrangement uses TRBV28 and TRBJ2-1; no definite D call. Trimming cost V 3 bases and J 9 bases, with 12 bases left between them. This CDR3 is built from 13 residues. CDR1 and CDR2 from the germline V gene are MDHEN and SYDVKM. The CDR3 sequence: CASSFRGVREQFF. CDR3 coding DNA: TGTGCCAGCAGTTTTAGAGGTGTACGTGAGCAGTTCTTC.